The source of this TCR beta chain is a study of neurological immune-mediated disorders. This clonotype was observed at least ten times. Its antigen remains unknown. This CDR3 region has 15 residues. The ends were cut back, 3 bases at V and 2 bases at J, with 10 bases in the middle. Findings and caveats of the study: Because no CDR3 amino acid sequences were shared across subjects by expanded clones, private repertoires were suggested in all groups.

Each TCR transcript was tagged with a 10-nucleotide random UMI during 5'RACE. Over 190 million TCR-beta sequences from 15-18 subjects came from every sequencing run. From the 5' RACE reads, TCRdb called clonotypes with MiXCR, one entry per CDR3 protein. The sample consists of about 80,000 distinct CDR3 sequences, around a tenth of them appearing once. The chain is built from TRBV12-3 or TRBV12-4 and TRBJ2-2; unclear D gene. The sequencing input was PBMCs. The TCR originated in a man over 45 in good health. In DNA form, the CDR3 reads TGTGCCAGCAGTTTTGGCAGACCTAACACCGGGGAGCTGTTTTTT. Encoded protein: CASSFGRPNTGELFF.